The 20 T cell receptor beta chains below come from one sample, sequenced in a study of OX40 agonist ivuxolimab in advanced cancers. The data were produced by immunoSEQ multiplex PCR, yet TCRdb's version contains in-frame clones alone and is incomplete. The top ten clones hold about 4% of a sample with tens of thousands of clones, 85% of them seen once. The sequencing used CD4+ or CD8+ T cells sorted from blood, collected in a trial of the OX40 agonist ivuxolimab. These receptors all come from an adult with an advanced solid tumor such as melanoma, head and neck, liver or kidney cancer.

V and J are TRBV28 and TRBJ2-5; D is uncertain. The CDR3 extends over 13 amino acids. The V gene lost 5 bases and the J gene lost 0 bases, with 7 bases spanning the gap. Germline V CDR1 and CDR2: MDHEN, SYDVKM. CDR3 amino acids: CASSPLYQETQYF. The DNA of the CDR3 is TGTGCCAGCAGTCCCCTGTACCAAGAGACCCAGTACTTC.

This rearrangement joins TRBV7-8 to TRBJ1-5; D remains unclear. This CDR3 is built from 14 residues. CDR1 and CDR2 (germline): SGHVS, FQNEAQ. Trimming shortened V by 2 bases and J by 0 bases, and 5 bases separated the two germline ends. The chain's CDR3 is CASSLTDSNQPQHF. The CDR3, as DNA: TGTGCCAGCAGCTTAACAGATAGCAATCAGCCCCAGCATTTT.

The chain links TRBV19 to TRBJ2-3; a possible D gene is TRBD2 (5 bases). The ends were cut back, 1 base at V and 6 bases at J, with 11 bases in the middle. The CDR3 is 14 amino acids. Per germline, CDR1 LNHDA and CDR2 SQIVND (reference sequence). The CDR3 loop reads CASSIGGEVDTQYF. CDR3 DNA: TGTGCCAGTAGTATAGGGGGAGAGGTGGATACGCAGTATTTT. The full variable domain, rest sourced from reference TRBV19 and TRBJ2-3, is DGGITQSPKYLFRKEGQNVTLSCEQNLNHDAMYWYRQDPGQGLRLIYYSQIVNDFQKGDIAEGYSVSREKKESFPLTVTSAQKNPTAFYLCASSIGGEVDTQYFGPGTRLTVL.

CDR3 residues: CASSQTTPGNEQFF. As DNA, the CDR3 is TGCGCCAGCAGCCAAACTACGCCGGGGAATGAGCAGTTCTTC. The chain employs TRBV4-1 and TRBJ2-1, with D possibly matching TRBD2 (5 bases). The V gene's germline CDR1 is MGHRA and CDR2 YSYEKL. V gave up 2 bases and J gave up 7 bases, with 12 bases separating them. There are 14 residues in the CDR3.

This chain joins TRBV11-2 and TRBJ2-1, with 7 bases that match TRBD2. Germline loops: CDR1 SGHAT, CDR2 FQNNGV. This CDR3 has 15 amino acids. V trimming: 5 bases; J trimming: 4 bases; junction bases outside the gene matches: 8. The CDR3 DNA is TGTGCCAGCAGCCCCCGTACGGGGGGATACAATGAGCAGTTCTTC. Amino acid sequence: CASSPRTGGYNEQFF.

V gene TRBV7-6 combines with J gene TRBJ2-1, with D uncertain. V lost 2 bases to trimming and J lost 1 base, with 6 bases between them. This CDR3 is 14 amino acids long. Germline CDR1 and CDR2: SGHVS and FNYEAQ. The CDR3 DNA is TGTGCCAGCAGCTTAACGGGTTCCTACAATGAGCAGTTCTTC. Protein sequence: CASSLTGSYNEQFF.

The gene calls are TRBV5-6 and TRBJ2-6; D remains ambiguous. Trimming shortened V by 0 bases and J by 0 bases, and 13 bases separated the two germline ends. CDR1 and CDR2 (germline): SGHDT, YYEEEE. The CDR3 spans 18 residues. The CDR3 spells CASSLARSRRSGANVLTF. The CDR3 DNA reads TGTGCCAGCAGCTTGGCGCGGTCCAGGCGCTCTGGGGCCAACGTCCTGACTTTC.

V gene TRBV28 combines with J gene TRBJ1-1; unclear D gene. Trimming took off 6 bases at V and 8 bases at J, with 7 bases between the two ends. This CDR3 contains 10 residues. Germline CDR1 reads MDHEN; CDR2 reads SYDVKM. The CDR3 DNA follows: TGTGCCAGCAGCCACAACGAAGCTTTCTTT. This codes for CASSHNEAFF.

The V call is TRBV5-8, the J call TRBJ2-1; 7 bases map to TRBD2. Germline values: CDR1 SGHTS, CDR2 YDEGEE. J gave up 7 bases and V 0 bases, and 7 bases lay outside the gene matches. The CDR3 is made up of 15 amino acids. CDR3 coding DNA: TGTGCCAGCAGCTTGGTGGTAGCGGGCCGGAATGAGCAGTTCTTC. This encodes CASSLVVAGRNEQFF.

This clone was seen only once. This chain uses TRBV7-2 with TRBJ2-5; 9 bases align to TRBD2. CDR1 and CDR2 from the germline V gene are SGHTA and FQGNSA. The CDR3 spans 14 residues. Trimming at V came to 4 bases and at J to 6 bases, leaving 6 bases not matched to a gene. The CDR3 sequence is CASSSAGGMKTQYF. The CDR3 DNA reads TGTGCCAGCAGCTCCGCGGGAGGGATGAAGACCCAGTACTTC.

Here the CDR3 DNA reads TGTGCCAGTACCATAAGGACAGGGCGAAACTATGGCTACACCTTC. It codes for CASTIRTGRNYGYTF. The chain joins TRBV19 to TRBJ1-2, with 8 bases identical to TRBD1. J was trimmed by 2 bases and V by 7 bases; bases with no gene match: 9. CDR1 is LNHDA and CDR2 is SQIVND in the germline V gene (reference sequence). The CDR3 consists of 15 residues.

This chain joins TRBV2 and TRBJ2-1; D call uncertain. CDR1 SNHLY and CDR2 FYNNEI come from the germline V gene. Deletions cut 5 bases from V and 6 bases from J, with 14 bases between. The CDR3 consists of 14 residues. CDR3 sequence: CASSPTFLVNEQFF. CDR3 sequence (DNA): TGTGCCAGCAGTCCCACCTTTTTGGTCAATGAGCAGTTCTTC.

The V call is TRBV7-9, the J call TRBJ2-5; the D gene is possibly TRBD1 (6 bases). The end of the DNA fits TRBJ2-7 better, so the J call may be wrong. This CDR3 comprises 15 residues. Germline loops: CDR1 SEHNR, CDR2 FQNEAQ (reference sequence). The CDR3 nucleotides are TGTGCCAGCAGTACTATCCGGGACATCCAAGGCGAGCAGTACTTC. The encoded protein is CASSTIRDIQGEQYF.

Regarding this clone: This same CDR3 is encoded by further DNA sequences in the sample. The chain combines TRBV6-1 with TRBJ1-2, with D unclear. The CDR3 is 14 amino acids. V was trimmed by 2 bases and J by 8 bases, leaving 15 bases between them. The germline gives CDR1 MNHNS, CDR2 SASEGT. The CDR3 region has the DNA TGTGCCAGCAGTGAATCGGGAGTCCTACGGGGCTACACCTTC. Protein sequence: CASSESGVLRGYTF.

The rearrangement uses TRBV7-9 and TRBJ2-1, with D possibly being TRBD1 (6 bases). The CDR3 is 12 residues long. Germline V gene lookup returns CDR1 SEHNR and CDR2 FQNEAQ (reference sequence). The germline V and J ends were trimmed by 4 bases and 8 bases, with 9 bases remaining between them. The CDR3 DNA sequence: TGTGCCAGCAGCTACACAGGGTATGAGCAGTTCTTC. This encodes CASSYTGYEQFF.

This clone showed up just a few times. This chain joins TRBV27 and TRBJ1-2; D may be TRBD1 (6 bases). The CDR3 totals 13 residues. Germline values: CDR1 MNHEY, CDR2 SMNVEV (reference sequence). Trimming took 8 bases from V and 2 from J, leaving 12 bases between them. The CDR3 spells CASSDSPNYGYTF. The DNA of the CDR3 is TGTGCCAGCTCGGACAGCCCCAACTATGGCTACACCTTC.

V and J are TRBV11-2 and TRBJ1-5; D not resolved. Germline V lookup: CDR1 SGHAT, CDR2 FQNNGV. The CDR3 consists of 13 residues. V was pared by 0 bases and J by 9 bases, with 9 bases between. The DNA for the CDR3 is TGTGCCAGCAGCTTAGAGGGCGAGCTGCCCCAGCATTTT. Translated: CASSLEGELPQHF.

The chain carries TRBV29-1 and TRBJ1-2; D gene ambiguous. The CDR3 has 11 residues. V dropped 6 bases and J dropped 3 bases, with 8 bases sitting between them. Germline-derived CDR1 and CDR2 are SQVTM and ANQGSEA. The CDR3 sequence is CSVNLHYGYTF. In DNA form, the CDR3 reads TGCAGCGTCAACTTACACTATGGCTACACCTTC.

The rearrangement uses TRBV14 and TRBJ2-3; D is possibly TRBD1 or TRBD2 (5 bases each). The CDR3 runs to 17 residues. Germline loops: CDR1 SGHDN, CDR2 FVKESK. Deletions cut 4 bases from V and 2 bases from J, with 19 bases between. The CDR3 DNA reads TGTGCCAGCAGCCCGGGGCCGGGTCCAAGGTTCACAGATACGCAGTATTTT. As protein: CASSPGPGPRFTDTQYF.

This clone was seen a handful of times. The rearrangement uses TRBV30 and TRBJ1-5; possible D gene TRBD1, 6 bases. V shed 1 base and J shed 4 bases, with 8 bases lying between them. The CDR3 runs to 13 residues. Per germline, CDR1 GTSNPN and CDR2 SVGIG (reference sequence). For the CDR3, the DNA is TGTGCCTGGAGTGCGCAGGGGAATCAGCCCCAGCATTTT. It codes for CAWSAQGNQPQHF. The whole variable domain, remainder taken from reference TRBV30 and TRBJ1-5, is SQTIHQWPATLVQPVGSPLSLECTVEGTSNPNLYWYRQAAGRGLQLLFYSVGIGQISSEVPQNLSASRPQDRQFILSSKKLLLSDSGFYLCAWSAQGNQPQHFGDGTRLSIL.